A selection of T cell receptor beta chains follows, all from one sample in a study of somatic mutations in cytotoxic T cells in rheumatoid arthritis. Repertoires were generated with immunoSEQ multiplex PCR, while TCRdb's copy carries only in-frame clones and drops some. The table records some 29,000 clones, around nine tenths of them present only once. Sequenced: CD8+ T cells sorted from blood. The receptors shown here come from an adult with rheumatoid arthritis. Both conserved end residues are part of each CDR3. Fields, in order: V gene, clone size, J gene, D gene, CDR3 protein, CDR3 DNA. The D gene is left open where the match is weak. A row's size may be missing; if present it is once, few, many or a size class.

TRBV4-2	.	TRBJ1-1	.	CASSLGMGGNTEAFF	TGTGCCAGCAGCCTTGGGATGGGAGGGAACACTGAAGCTTTCTTT
TRBV7-3	.	TRBJ2-3	TRBD2	CASSLNLGLAGDSDTQYF	TGTGCCAGCAGCTTAAATCTGGGACTAGCGGGGGACTCAGATACGCAGTATTTT
TRBV20-1	.	TRBJ1-2	.	CSATTLNGYTF	TGCAGTGCTACCACCCTAAACGGCTACACCTTC
TRBV5-1	.	TRBJ2-3	TRBD2	CASSLTSGSTDTQYF	TGCGCCAGCAGCTTGACTAGCGGAAGCACAGATACGCAGTATTTT
TRBV27	.	TRBJ2-1	.	CASSPTSSYNEQFF	TGTGCCAGCAGTCCGACCTCTTCCTACAATGAGCAGTTCTTC
TRBV7-9	few	TRBJ2-2	.	CASRTGNTGELFF	TGTGCCAGCAGGACAGGAAACACCGGGGAGCTGTTTTTT
TRBV5-1	.	TRBJ2-1	TRBD2	CASSSTGLYNEQFF	TGCGCCAGCAGCTCTACGGGACTATACAATGAGCAGTTCTTC
TRBV27	.	TRBJ1-2	.	CASSLYTGAYGYTF	TGTGCCAGCAGTTTATATACAGGCGCCTATGGCTACACCTTC
TRBV11-3	.	TRBJ2-3	.	CASSLDDTDTQYF	TGTGCCAGCAGCTTAGATGACACAGATACGCAGTATTTT
TRBV7-9	.	TRBJ2-5	.	CAFGDGDRETQYF	TGTGCCTTCGGGGATGGGGACCGAGAGACCCAGTACTTC
TRBV19	.	TRBJ2-1	.	CASSIDRTNEQFF	TGTGCCAGTAGTATAGATCGCACTAATGAGCAGTTCTTC
TRBV30	.	TRBJ2-7	.	CAWRPANFYEQYF	TGTGCCTGGAGGCCGGCTAATTTCTACGAGCAGTACTTC
TRBV25-1	.	TRBJ1-1	.	CASSEFVNTEAFF	TGTGCCAGCAGTGAATTTGTGAACACTGAAGCTTTCTTT
TRBV27	.	TRBJ2-3	.	CASSFGARDTQYF	TGTGCCAGCAGTTTCGGTGCTAGGGATACGCAGTATTTT
TRBV2	.	TRBJ2-1	.	CASSESRIEQFF	TGTGCCAGCAGTGAGTCCCGAATTGAGCAGTTCTTC
TRBV5-5	.	TRBJ1-1	.	CASSLFERLTLNTEAFF	TGTGCCAGCAGCTTATTTGAGCGGCTAACTTTGAACACTGAAGCTTTCTTT
TRBV9	.	TRBJ2-5	TRBD2	CASSVTARAGQETQYF	TGTGCCAGCAGCGTAACGGCACGAGCGGGGCAAGAGACCCAGTACTTC
TRBV19	.	TRBJ2-3	TRBD2	CASSIMDGLVTDTQYF	TGTGCCAGTAGTATCATGGACGGACTAGTCACAGATACGCAGTATTTT
TRBV14	once	TRBJ2-7	TRBD2	CASSQDWASGSNGEQYF	TGTGCCAGCAGCCAAGATTGGGCTAGCGGGAGTAATGGCGAGCAGTACTTC
TRBV4-1	.	TRBJ2-7	TRBD2	CASSQGTSGTYEQYF	TGCGCCAGCAGCCAGGGAACTAGCGGAACCTACGAGCAGTACTTC
TRBV10-3	.	TRBJ2-3	.	CAISESFQGGGFTDTQYF	TGTGCCATCAGTGAGTCCTTCCAAGGGGGAGGCTTCACAGATACGCAGTATTTT
TRBV20-1	.	TRBJ1-2	.	CSASDSYGYTF	TGCAGTGCTAGCGACAGCTATGGCTACACCTTC
TRBV28	.	TRBJ2-2	TRBD1	CASSPRQGIAGELFF	TGTGCCAGCAGTCCCCGACAGGGGATCGCCGGGGAGCTGTTTTTT
TRBV6-5	once	TRBJ2-7	.	CASRSYGEATYEQYF	TGTGCCAGCAGAAGTTACGGGGAAGCGACCTACGAGCAGTACTTC
TRBV9	.	TRBJ2-7	.	CASSVVVGPGEQYF	TGTGCCAGCAGCGTAGTTGTGGGCCCAGGCGAGCAGTACTTC
TRBV18	.	TRBJ2-3	TRBD2	CASSPPRTSGTDTQYF	TGTGCCAGCTCACCACCCCGGACTAGCGGCACAGATACGCAGTATTTT
TRBV6-5	.	TRBJ1-3	.	CASSLASGNTIYF	TGTGCCAGCTCTTTAGCCTCTGGAAACACCATATATTTT
TRBV4-3	.	TRBJ2-3	TRBD1	CASSHDTGTGYDTDTQYF	TGCGCCAGCAGCCATGATACCGGGACAGGGTATGATACAGATACGCAGTATTTT
TRBV18	.	TRBJ2-4	TRBD2	CASSQLAGVKNIQYF	TGTGCCAGCTCACAACTAGCGGGAGTGAAAAACATTCAGTACTTC
TRBV6-1	.	TRBJ2-1	.	CASSEVHSSYNEQFF	TGTGCCAGCAGTGAGGTGCACTCTTCCTACAATGAGCAGTTCTTC
TRBV5-1	.	TRBJ1-4	TRBD1	CASTLGMPGQGISEKLFF	TGCGCCAGCACCTTGGGGATGCCGGGACAGGGTATAAGCGAAAAACTGTTTTTT
TRBV10-2	.	TRBJ1-1	TRBD1	CASNTQDRVGTEAFF	TGCGCCAGCAACACCCAGGACAGGGTGGGAACTGAAGCTTTCTTT
TRBV5-1	.	TRBJ2-7	TRBD1	CASSQGQGSYEQYF	TGCGCCAGCAGCCAAGGACAGGGATCCTACGAGCAGTACTTC
TRBV28	.	TRBJ2-6	.	CASSLSRTFSGANVLTF	TGTGCCAGCAGTCTCTCTCGGACATTTTCTGGGGCCAACGTCCTGACTTTC
TRBV15	once	TRBJ2-5	.	CATSRGGVETQYF	TGTGCCACCAGCAGAGGCGGGGTAGAGACCCAGTACTTC
TRBV27	.	TRBJ1-2	TRBD1	CASSFRPGQGLYGYTF	TGTGCCAGCAGTTTTCGTCCGGGACAGGGCCTCTATGGCTACACCTTC
TRBV19	.	TRBJ1-6	.	CASSITGRNSPLHF	TGTGCCAGTAGTATTACAGGGCGCAATTCACCCCTCCACTTT
TRBV28	.	TRBJ2-3	.	CASSPLVLSTDTQYF	TGTGCCAGCAGTCCTCTGGTATTATCCACAGATACGCAGTATTTT
TRBV27	.	TRBJ2-7	TRBD2	CASSSTGTSGRINEQYF	TGTGCCAGCAGTTCCACCGGGACTAGCGGGAGGATTAACGAGCAGTACTTC
TRBV7-9	.	TRBJ1-5	TRBD1	CASSLRTGTKGYSNQPQHF	TGTGCCAGCAGCTTAAGGACAGGGACGAAGGGATATAGCAATCAGCCCCAGCATTTT
TRBV30	few	TRBJ2-2	.	CAWNRNTGELFF	TGTGCCTGGAATAGAAACACCGGGGAGCTGTTTTTT
TRBV27	.	TRBJ2-5	.	CASSLFQNQETQYF	TGTGCCAGCAGTTTGTTCCAGAACCAAGAGACCCAGTACTTC
TRBV29-1	.	TRBJ1-2	.	CSVEDPDILNDGYTF	TGCAGCGTTGAAGATCCTGATATCTTAAACGACGGCTACACCTTC
TRBV27	.	TRBJ2-7	.	CASRDTWLHGYEQYF	TGTGCCAGCAGGGATACATGGTTACACGGATACGAGCAGTACTTC
TRBV2	once	TRBJ1-5	.	CASSEMGAQQPQHF	TGTGCCAGCAGTGAAATGGGGGCCCAGCAGCCCCAGCATTTT
TRBV27	.	TRBJ2-1	TRBD2	CASSSRLAGVYNEQFF	TGTGCCAGCAGTTCCCGACTAGCGGGAGTATACAATGAGCAGTTCTTC
TRBV30	.	TRBJ1-5	.	CAWSDLSFQPQHF	TGTGCCTGGAGTGATCTCTCATTTCAGCCCCAGCATTTT
TRBV7-9	.	TRBJ2-3	.	CASSEGPADTQYF	TGTGCCAGCAGCGAGGGACCGGCCGATACGCAGTATTTT